These 30 T cell receptor beta chains originate from one sample sequenced in a study of T cells in Graves' hyperthyroidism and ophthalmopathy. There were TCR beta CDR3 regions amplified from RNA transcripts. Carried out on the TCR CDR3, a first-round RT-PCR used the HTBI primer set. TCRdb recomputed calls from the multiplex PCR reads with MiXCR, one row per CDR3 protein. Of hundreds of thousands of distinct CDR3 sequences detected, less than 20% appear once; the ten largest clones hold around 50%. Source material: blood. The receptors derive from a man aged 40-55 years with Graves' ophthalmopathy.

V is TRBV29-1 and J is TRBJ1-1; no clear D gene. Germline V gene lookup returns CDR1 SQVTM and CDR2 ANQGSEA. This CDR3 comprises 12 residues. Trimming shortened V by 7 bases and J by 1 base, and 10 bases separated the two germline ends. The CDR3 nucleotides are TGCAGCGCCACAAAGGGGAACACTGAAGCTTTCTTT. Translated: CSATKGNTEAFF. Based on the CDR3 plus reference TRBV29-1 and TRBJ1-1, the full variable domain is SAVISQKPSRDICQRGTSLTIQCQVDSQVTMMFWYRQQPGQSLTLIATANQGSEATYESGFVIDKFPISRPNLTFSTLTVSNMSPEDSSIYLCSATKGNTEAFFGQGTRLTVV.

This sequence joins TRBV6-1 and TRBJ1-5; D gene uncertain. Deletions cut 9 bases from V and 4 bases from J, with 7 bases between. CDR3 length equals 11 residues. Germline loops: CDR1 MNHNS, CDR2 SASEGT. CDR3 sequence reads: CARLRNQPQHF. CDR3 nucleotides: TGTGCCAGGTTACGGAATCAGCCCCAGCATTTT.

This clonotype turned up a few times. J is TRBJ2-7 and V is TRBV5-1; D perhaps matches TRBD1 (5 bases). From germline, CDR1 is SGHRS and CDR2 YFSETQ. This CDR3 comprises 13 residues. Trimming shortened V by 4 bases and J by 3 bases, and 11 bases separated the two germline ends. The DNA for the CDR3 is TGCGCCAGCAGCCTGGACACGTTCTACGAGCAGTACTTC. This gives the protein CASSLDTFYEQYF.

This clonotype has at least ten counts. V and J are TRBV6-2 or TRBV6-3 and TRBJ1-1; D is unclear. This CDR3 spans 14 amino acids. Germline V gives CDR1 MNHEY, CDR2 SVGEGT. The V end was cut by 0 bases, the J end by 5 bases, with 10 bases between. The CDR3 protein is CASSYSIRKTEAFF. In DNA form, the CDR3 reads TGTGCCAGCAGTTACTCGATAAGAAAAACTGAAGCTTTCTTT.

Many counts were recorded for this clonotype. This chain joins TRBV28 and TRBJ1-4, with D maybe TRBD1 (6 bases). The germline V and J ends were trimmed by 4 bases and 7 bases, with 16 bases remaining between them. The CDR3 has 15 amino acids. Germline V lookup: CDR1 MDHEN, CDR2 SYDVKM. The CDR3, as DNA: TGTGCCAGCAGTTCGGACAGCCCGCGGGGTGAAAAACTGTTTTTT. It is translated as CASSSDSPRGEKLFF. Full variable domain (remainder filled in from reference TRBV28 and TRBJ1-4): DVKVTQSSRYLVKRTGEKVFLECVQDMDHENMFWYRQDPGLGLRLIYFSYDVKMKEKGDIPEGYSVSREKKERFSLILESASTNQTSMYLCASSSDSPRGEKLFFGSGTQLSVL.

The chain joins TRBV9 to TRBJ2-1; D may be TRBD1 or TRBD2 (5 bases each). The germline CDR1 and CDR2 sequences are SGDLS and YYNGEE. Trimming removed 0 bases at V and 0 bases at J, with 7 bases between. This CDR3 has 15 amino acids. In nucleotides, the CDR3 is TGTGCCAGCAGCGTAGGTGGGGGCTCCTACAATGAGCAGTTCTTC. Its translation: CASSVGGGSYNEQFF.

This clonotype was seen at least ten times. The V call is TRBV11-2, the J call TRBJ2-3; 10 bases align to TRBD2. The germline V gene encodes CDR1 SGHAT and CDR2 FQNNGV. The CDR3 is 15 amino acids. V lost 5 bases to trimming and J lost 2 bases; unmatched junction nucleotides: 4. The CDR3 bases are TGTGCCAGCAGCACCCTAGCGGGAGCCACAGATACGCAGTATTTT. Residues: CASSTLAGATDTQYF.

This clonotype was seen a few times. This chain connects TRBV27 to TRBJ2-1; tentatively, D is TRBD2 (5 bases). V was cut by 3 bases and J by 4 bases, with 13 bases left in between. CDR1 and CDR2 from the germline V gene are MNHEY and SMNVEV (reference sequence). CDR3 length equals 15 residues. CDR3 DNA sequence: TGTGCCAGCAGTTTTCCTGGAGCGGTGTACAATGAGCAGTTCTTC. As protein: CASSFPGAVYNEQFF.

This clonotype was seen a few times. The V gene is TRBV27, the J gene TRBJ2-2, with D tentatively TRBD1 (6 bases). The CDR3 covers 16 residues. The V gene lost 1 base and the J gene lost 4 bases, with 13 bases spanning the gap. CDR1 MNHEY and CDR2 SMNVEV come from the germline V gene (reference sequence). The CDR3 reads CASSLLGALGTGELFF. CDR3 in DNA: TGTGCCAGCAGTTTATTGGGGGCGTTGGGCACCGGGGAGCTGTTTTTT.

The chain uses TRBV5-5 and TRBJ2-3; maybe TRBD2 (6 bases). V gave up 4 bases and J gave up 3 bases, with 15 bases separating them. This CDR3 spans 15 amino acids. Germline V gene lookup returns CDR1 SGHKS and CDR2 YYEKEE (reference sequence). The CDR3 DNA reads TGTGCCAGCAGCAGAAGCGGGTTTCGAACAGATACGCAGTATTTT. Its protein product is CASSRSGFRTDTQYF.

This clonotype was seen once. The J gene is TRBJ1-4, the V gene TRBV10-3; maybe TRBD1 (5 bases). Germline values: CDR1 ENHRY, CDR2 SYGVKD. CDR3 length equals 15 residues. Trimming removed 0 bases from V and 4 bases from J, with 9 bases in between. The CDR3 sequence is CAISESGGNNEKLFF. The CDR3 nucleotides read TGTGCCATCAGTGAGTCGGGGGGGAATAATGAAAAACTGTTTTTT.

This chain joins TRBV10-3 and TRBJ2-3; 10 bases are shared with TRBD2. This CDR3 spans 14 amino acids. Germline trimming cut 9 bases from V and 0 bases from J; bases unmatched to any gene: 3. Germline V lookup: CDR1 ENHRY, CDR2 SYGVKD. CDR3 bases: TGTGCCATTTTAGCGGGGGGCAGCACAGATACGCAGTATTTT. Its protein product is CAILAGGSTDTQYF.

This clonotype was observed at least ten times. The rearrangement links TRBV7-8 to TRBJ2-7; 8 bases are a match to TRBD2. This CDR3 comprises 16 residues. The V gene's germline CDR1 is SGHVS and CDR2 FQNEAQ. V lost 7 bases to trimming and J lost 6 bases; unmatched junction nucleotides: 17. The CDR3 region has the DNA TGTGCCAGCATCATCAACCTATACGGGACTAGAGGCGAGCAGTACTTC. Its translation is CASIINLYGTRGEQYF.

Concerning this clonotype: A junction end diverges from the germline sequence, so it may reflect a read error. The rearrangement links TRBV5-1 to TRBJ2-6; D is possibly TRBD2 (7 bases). This CDR3 region has 16 residues. Germline CDR1 is SGHRS and CDR2 is YFSETQ. CDR3: CASSPLGGGGANVRTF. CDR3 coding DNA: TGCGCCAGCAGCCCGCTCGGGGGTGGGGGGGCCAACGTCCGGACTTTC. The whole variable domain, filled in from reference TRBV5-1 and TRBJ2-6, reads KAGVTQTPRYLIKTRGQQVTLSCSPISGHRSVSWYQQTPGQGLQFLFEYFSETQRNKGNFPGRFSGRQFSNSRSEMNVSTLELGDSALYLCASSPLGGGGANVRTFGAGSRLTVL.

The table lists this clonotype with a few counts. The rearrangement links TRBV20-1 to TRBJ2-1, with unresolved D. The germline V gene has CDR1 DFQATT and CDR2 SNEGSKA (reference sequence). Trimming cost V 1 base and J 4 bases, with 8 bases left between them. The CDR3 is 13 residues long. CDR3 region: CSARADIYNEQFF. CDR3 DNA sequence: TGCAGTGCTAGAGCCGACATTTACAATGAGCAGTTCTTC.

The chain joins TRBV20-1 to TRBJ2-7; the D is unclear. CDR3 size: 13 residues. V was cut by 3 bases and J by 2 bases, with 11 bases left in between. Per germline, CDR1 DFQATT and CDR2 SNEGSKA (reference sequence). CDR3 residues: CSASESPTYEQYF. DNA of the CDR3: TGCAGTGCTAGCGAGTCACCGACCTACGAGCAGTACTTC.

V usage is TRBV19 and J usage is TRBJ2-1; 12 bases are a match to TRBD2. The germline CDR1 and CDR2 sequences are LNHDA and SQIVND (reference sequence). The CDR3 consists of 15 residues. V lost 3 bases, J lost 7 bases, and 4 bases stayed unmatched. CDR3 sequence: CASSMTSGSRNEQFF. The CDR3 DNA follows: TGTGCCAGTAGTATGACTAGCGGGAGTAGGAATGAGCAGTTCTTC.

As concerns this clonotype: The junction does not match germline at one end; this may be a read error. V and J are TRBV28 and TRBJ2-7, with TRBD1 identical over 9 bases. Germline-derived CDR1 and CDR2 are MDHEN and SYDVKM. The CDR3 runs 13 residues. The CDR3 sequence: CASGSGQGYERYF. For the CDR3, the DNA is TGTGCCAGCGGATCGGGACAGGGCTACGAGCGGTACTTC. The full variable domain, completed using reference TRBV28 and TRBJ2-7, is DVKVTQSSRYLVKRTGEKVFLECVQDMDHENMFWYRQDPGLGLRLIYFSYDVKMKEKGDIPEGYSVSREKKERFSLILESASTNQTSMYLCASGSGQGYERYFGPGTRLTVT.

The table lists this clonotype with a few counts. Written as DNA, the CDR3 is TGTGCCATCGGCGCCACCAGCTACGAGCAGTACTTC. This codes for CAIGATSYEQYF. The V and J genes are TRBV10-3 and TRBJ2-7; the D is unclear. There are 12 residues in the CDR3. From germline, CDR1 is ENHRY and CDR2 SYGVKD. Trimming removed 8 bases at V and 3 bases at J, with 11 bases between.

The table lists this clonotype with many counts. This chain uses TRBV6-6 with TRBJ1-4, with no clear D. Germline CDR1 and CDR2: MNHNY and SVGAGI (reference sequence). Between the trimmed V and J ends, which lost 2 bases and 6 bases, there was a span of 1 base. The CDR3 consists of 11 residues. DNA of the CDR3: TGTGCCAGCAGTTACGATGAAAAACTGTTTTTT. Its translation: CASSYDEKLFF.

This clonotype appeared many times. The chain recombines TRBV3-1 with TRBJ2-3; 8 bases are a match to TRBD2. Germline V lookup: CDR1 LGHDT, CDR2 YNNKEL (reference sequence). This CDR3 spans 15 amino acids. The V and J ends lost 1 base and 6 bases, in that order; junction bases with no gene match: 6. CDR3 DNA: TGTGCCAGCAGCCAAGGATCGGGGGGGCCCGATACGCAGTATTTT. It encodes CASSQGSGGPDTQYF.

V and J are TRBV4-1 and TRBJ1-4; TRBD1 might be the D (5 bases). CDR3 length equals 14 residues. Germline V lookup: CDR1 MGHRA, CDR2 YSYEKL. Trimming took off 2 bases at V and 5 bases at J, with 9 bases between the two ends. The DNA of the CDR3 is TGCGCCAGCAGCCAACTCACAGGAAATGAAAAACTGTTTTTT. Its translation is CASSQLTGNEKLFF.

In its sample, this clonotype was seen a few times. J is TRBJ1-1 and V is TRBV6-2 or TRBV6-3, with D uncertain. The CDR3 spans 15 residues. The ends were cut back, 5 bases at V and 2 bases at J, with 15 bases in the middle. Germline CDR1 and CDR2: MNHEY and SVGEGT. The CDR3 here is CASSLNSLVNTEAFF. As DNA, the CDR3 is TGTGCCAGCAGTCTCAATAGTTTAGTAAACACTGAAGCTTTCTTT.

At least ten counts were recorded for this clonotype. V gene TRBV27 combines with J gene TRBJ2-1; 10 bases line up with TRBD2. Trimming cost V 2 bases and J 6 bases; bases outside gene matches: 4. From germline, CDR1 is MNHEY and CDR2 SMNVEV (reference sequence). The CDR3 is 15 amino acids. The CDR3 region is CASSLSGGVVNEQFF. The CDR3 DNA is TGTGCCAGCAGTTTAAGCGGGGGGGTAGTCAATGAGCAGTTCTTC.

This clonotype was picked up a small number of times. This chain joins TRBV7-8 and TRBJ1-1; TRBD1 matches 11 bases. After removal of 5 bases from V and 3 bases from J, the junction contained 11 bases not matched to a gene. Germline lookup yields CDR1 SGHVS and CDR2 FQNEAQ. The CDR3 is 17 residues long. The CDR3 nucleotides are TGTGCCAGCAGCCCCCGGACAGGGGGCGCTGGGGACACTGAAGCTTTCTTT. The encoded protein is CASSPRTGGAGDTEAFF.

The sample holds a few counts of this clonotype. The chain carries TRBV27 and TRBJ1-1, with D perhaps TRBD1 (5 bases). The CDR3 covers 14 residues. In germline, CDR1 is MNHEY, CDR2 SMNVEV (reference sequence). Trimming pared 6 bases from V and 2 bases from J, leaving 13 bases between. The CDR3 sequence: CASRFRRGNTEAFF. CDR3 nucleotides: TGTGCCAGCAGGTTCAGGAGGGGTAACACTGAAGCTTTCTTT.

V gene TRBV20-1 combines with J gene TRBJ1-2, with D maybe TRBD1 (6 bases). The V gene lost 0 bases and the J gene lost 4 bases, with 18 bases spanning the gap. The germline CDR1 and CDR2 sequences are DFQATT and SNEGSKA (reference sequence). The CDR3 is 16 amino acids. CDR3 sequence (DNA): TGCAGTGCTAGAGAGTGGGGACTCGGGGGCACCTATGGCTACACCTTC. It yields the protein CSAREWGLGGTYGYTF.

This clonotype was counted many times. As DNA, the CDR3 is TGTGCCAGCAGCCTGACAGGGGCCCCCTACAATGAGCAGTTCTTC. Residues: CASSLTGAPYNEQFF. This rearrangement joins TRBV11-2 to TRBJ2-1; 8 nucleotides line up with TRBD1. This CDR3 spans 15 amino acids. V dropped 5 bases and J dropped 2; count of bases not matched to a gene: 5. CDR1 and CDR2 from the germline V gene are SGHAT and FQNNGV.

Remarks on this clonotype: The junction and the germline gene differ at one end; a read error may be behind it. The chain couples TRBV2 to TRBJ2-3; D gene ambiguous. Germline V lookup: CDR1 SNHLY, CDR2 FYNNEI. CDR3 size: 14 residues. The CDR3 DNA sequence: TGTGCCAGCAGCGAAGGAACCCGTCTTGGTACGCAGTATTTT. It yields the protein CASSEGTRLGTQYF.

This rearrangement joins TRBV18 to TRBJ1-3, with D uncertain. Germline CDR1 is KGHSH and CDR2 is LQKENI. V was cut by 0 bases and J by 0 bases, with 12 bases left in between. CDR3 length equals 17 residues. This CDR3 is CASSPPEGLDSGNTIYF. DNA of the CDR3: TGTGCCAGCTCACCACCGGAGGGTTTGGACTCTGGAAACACCATATATTTT.